These 25 T cell receptor beta chains were sequenced from one sample in a study of CD8 T cells in Susac syndrome. An amount of RNA that ranged from roughly 0.45 to 1 ug was reverse transcribed with random hexamers. Each CDR3 protein gets one entry after TCRdb re-called the immunoSEQ multiplex PCR reads with MiXCR. This table holds around 280,000 distinct CDR3 sequences, approximately 81% found once. The sequenced material came from CD8+ T cells from PBMCs. Receptors originate from a human donor with multiple sclerosis.

The rearrangement joins TRBV2 to TRBJ2-5; 7 nucleotides align to TRBD1. The germline V gene has CDR1 SNHLY and CDR2 FYNNEI. Germline trimming cut 7 bases from V and 7 bases from J; bases unmatched to any gene: 9. The CDR3 length is 13 residues. The CDR3 is CASIPGDSRTQYF. In DNA, the CDR3 is TGTGCCAGCATACCAGGGGACAGTAGGACCCAGTACTTC.

V is TRBV28 and J is TRBJ1-2; D unresolved. Looked up from germline, CDR1 is MDHEN and CDR2 is SYDVKM. Trimming cost V 3 bases and J 6 bases, with 20 bases left between them. There are 16 residues in the CDR3. The CDR3 coding sequence is TGTGCCAGCAGTTTGGCTGGTCAGGCCCACCCGGATGGCTACACCTTC. Amino acid sequence: CASSLAGQAHPDGYTF.

The CDR3 coding sequence is TGTGCCTGGACAGTCGGGGGGCGCGATGGCTACACCTTC. It codes for CAWTVGGRDGYTF. This chain joins TRBV30 and TRBJ1-2; possibly TRBD1 for D (6 bases). The V gene lost 4 bases and the J gene lost 6 bases, with 15 bases spanning the gap. This CDR3 is built from 13 residues. Per the germline V gene, CDR1 is GTSNPN and CDR2 is SVGIG (reference sequence).

The chain has TRBV28 and TRBJ1-5; D is unclear. The CDR3 runs to 15 residues. CDR1 is MDHEN, CDR2 SYDVKM, per germline. V shed 3 bases and J shed 0 bases, with 9 bases lying between them. The CDR3 DNA is TGTGCCAGCAGTTTCATGGGCCTTAGCAATCAGCCCCAGCATTTT. Residues: CASSFMGLSNQPQHF.

The chain links TRBV29-1 to TRBJ2-5; the D gene is possibly TRBD2 (5 bases). This CDR3 comprises 13 residues. The germline CDR1 and CDR2 sequences are SQVTM and ANQGSEA. Trimming stripped 6 bases from V and 1 base from J, with 12 bases between. The CDR3: CSVPRGRQETQYF. The CDR3 DNA reads TGCAGCGTCCCCCGCGGGCGCCAAGAGACCCAGTACTTC.

The CDR3 DNA reads TGCGCCAGCAGCCATCAGCCGGGACTAGCGGGATACGAGCAGTACTTC. Protein: CASSHQPGLAGYEQYF. V and J are TRBV4-1 and TRBJ2-7; the match to TRBD2 covers 13 bases. The CDR3 totals 16 residues. The V gene's germline CDR1 is MGHRA and CDR2 YSYEKL. The V and J ends lost 3 bases and 4 bases, in that order; junction bases with no gene match: 6.

This chain connects TRBV9 to TRBJ2-1, with 9 bases that match TRBD2. The V gene's germline CDR1 is SGDLS and CDR2 YYNGEE. This CDR3 comprises 17 residues. The V and J ends lost 3 bases and 0 bases, in that order; junction bases with no gene match: 7. The CDR3 DNA reads as TGTGCCAGCAGCGATGCCCTTAGCGGGAGCTCCTACAATGAGCAGTTCTTC. This translates into CASSDALSGSSYNEQFF.

The J gene is TRBJ1-1, the V gene TRBV7-9, with a possible D match to TRBD1 (5 bases). V dropped 1 base and J dropped 1 base, with 16 bases sitting between them. The CDR3 extends over 17 amino acids. Germline V lookup: CDR1 SEHNR, CDR2 FQNEAQ (reference sequence). The CDR3 DNA reads as TGTGCCAGCAGCTTAGTCTTCGGGGGGTCGTGGAACACTGAAGCTTTCTTT. Protein product: CASSLVFGGSWNTEAFF.

This sequence joins TRBV13 and TRBJ2-1; TRBD2 matches at 9 bases. This CDR3 has 15 residues. The junction had 7 bases not matched to a gene; V was cut back by 3 bases and J by 7 bases. Per germline, CDR1 PRHDT and CDR2 FYEKMQ (reference sequence). The CDR3 loop is CASSFGGRALNEQFF. The CDR3 region has the DNA TGTGCCAGCAGCTTTGGCGGGAGGGCCCTAAATGAGCAGTTCTTC.

The chain recombines TRBV7-9 with TRBJ1-1, with unresolved D. The CDR3 sequence is 13 residues long. Germline V lookup: CDR1 SEHNR, CDR2 FQNEAQ (reference sequence). V lost 0 bases and J lost 6, with 8 bases in between. The CDR3: CASSLASLAEAFF. DNA of the CDR3: TGTGCCAGCAGCTTAGCGTCGCTCGCTGAAGCTTTCTTT.

As DNA, the CDR3 is TGTGCCAGCAGCCAAGATAGAGCCAGGGGGCGCAACGAGCAGTACTTC. It specifies CASSQDRARGRNEQYF. The J gene is TRBJ2-7, the V gene TRBV3-1; 8 positions agree with TRBD1. From germline, CDR1 is LGHDT and CDR2 YNNKEL (reference sequence). Trimming took 0 bases from V and 5 from J; bases not matched to a gene: 9. CDR3 length: 16 residues.

The CDR3: CASSLTGEAKNIQYF. DNA of the CDR3: TGTGCCAGCAGTTTGACAGGGGAAGCCAAAAACATTCAGTACTTC. This chain uses TRBV28 with TRBJ2-4; 8 nucleotides agree with TRBD1. The V gene's germline CDR1 is MDHEN and CDR2 SYDVKM. The CDR3 covers 15 residues. Trimming cost V 3 bases and J 0 bases; bases outside gene matches: 1. Drawing the rest from reference TRBV28 and TRBJ2-4, the complete variable domain is DVKVTQSSRYLVKRTGEKVFLECVQDMDHENMFWYRQDPGLGLRLIYFSYDVKMKEKGDIPEGYSVSREKKERFSLILESASTNQTSMYLCASSLTGEAKNIQYFGAGTRLSVL.

This clonotype came up once. The CDR3 loop is CASSEAGTGGEYTQYF. CDR3 sequence (DNA): TGTGCCAGCAGTGAAGCCGGGACAGGGGGCGAGTATACGCAGTATTTT. This chain joins TRBV6-1 and TRBJ2-3; TRBD1 matches 12 bases. The CDR3 is 16 residues long. CDR1 MNHNS and CDR2 SASEGT come from the germline V gene. V lost 0 bases, J lost 7 bases, and 5 bases stayed unmatched.

DNA of the CDR3: TGTGCCAGCAGCCTAGCGGATTCTAGCACAGATACGCAGTATTTT. Translated, it gives CASSLADSSTDTQYF. The chain recombines TRBV14 with TRBJ2-3; possible D gene TRBD2, 6 bases. V was cut by 4 bases and J by 0 bases, with 11 bases left in between. The CDR3 consists of 15 residues. Germline V gives CDR1 SGHDN, CDR2 FVKESK.

The J gene is TRBJ2-7, the V gene TRBV20-1, with D hard to call. CDR1 and CDR2 (germline): DFQATT, SNEGSKA (reference sequence). V lost 6 bases and J lost 3, with 9 bases in between. The CDR3 covers 11 residues. The CDR3 sequence: CSAPCCYEQYF. The CDR3 coding sequence is TGCAGTGCGCCCTGTTGCTACGAGCAGTACTTC.

This clonotype was detected only a few times. V is TRBV5-1 and J is TRBJ2-3; 8 bases match TRBD2. CDR1 and CDR2 from the germline V gene are SGHRS and YFSETQ. This CDR3 contains 14 residues. The ends lost 4 bases at V and 4 bases at J; junction bases unmatched: 5. CDR3 sequence: CASSLRGGADTQYF. In DNA form, the CDR3 reads TGCGCCAGCAGCCTTCGGGGGGGCGCAGATACGCAGTATTTT. The full variable domain, in which reference TRBV5-1 and TRBJ2-3 provide the parts outside the CDR3, is KAGVTQTPRYLIKTRGQQVTLSCSPISGHRSVSWYQQTPGQGLQFLFEYFSETQRNKGNFPGRFSGRQFSNSRSEMNVSTLELGDSALYLCASSLRGGADTQYFGPGTRLTVL.

The gene calls are TRBV6-5 and TRBJ2-1, with 7 bases lining up with TRBD2. CDR3 length: 16 residues. Germline-derived CDR1 and CDR2 are MNHEY and SVGAGI. After removal of 2 bases from V and 7 bases from J, the junction contained 11 bases not matched to a gene. The CDR3 region has the DNA TGTGCCAGCAGTTACGCGGCGGGGGAGAAGATGAATGAGCAGTTCTTC. This codes for CASSYAAGEKMNEQFF.

This chain joins TRBV7-8 and TRBJ2-1; 10 bases align to TRBD2. Germline lookup yields CDR1 SGHVS and CDR2 FQNEAQ. V shed 5 bases, J shed 8 bases, and the junction held 9 bases outside the gene matches. CDR3 length equals 15 residues. The CDR3 nucleotides read TGTGCCAGCAGCCCGAGGACTAGCGGTGCGTATGAGCAGTTCTTC. This sequence encodes CASSPRTSGAYEQFF. Drawing the rest from reference TRBV7-8 and TRBJ2-1, the complete variable domain is GAGVSQSPRYKVAKRGQDVALRCDPISGHVSLFWYQQALGQGPEFLTYFQNEAQLDKSGLPSDRFFAERPEGSVSTLKIQRTQQEDSAVYLCASSPRTSGAYEQFFGPGTRLTVL.

The J gene is TRBJ2-3, the V gene TRBV28; perhaps TRBD2 as D (5 bases). V lost 6 bases, J lost 3 bases, and 16 bases lay in between. From germline, CDR1 is MDHEN and CDR2 SYDVKM. The CDR3 runs to 15 residues. CDR3 residues: CASSIPRVATDTQYF. CDR3 bases: TGTGCCAGCAGCATTCCGCGGGTTGCGACAGATACGCAGTATTTT.

The V call is TRBV10-1, the J call TRBJ2-5, with 8 nucleotides matching TRBD2. This CDR3 spans 20 amino acids. The V gene end was trimmed by 0 bases and the J gene end by 5 bases; junction bases not matched to a gene: 20. Germline V gene data show CDR1 as WNHNN and CDR2 as SYGVQD (reference sequence). The CDR3 DNA sequence: TGCGCCAGCAGTGAGTCTAATAGCGGGATCCCTCAGGTGTGCGCGGAGACCCAGTACTTC. Translation: CASSESNSGIPQVCAETQYF.

The chain is built from TRBV7-3 and TRBJ2-7; 12 positions agree with TRBD2. Trimming at V came to 1 base and at J to 5 bases, leaving 18 bases not matched to a gene. Per the germline V gene, CDR1 is SGHTA and CDR2 is FQGTGA. The CDR3 is 20 residues long. The CDR3 loop is CASSLIGGGLAGGTSNEQYF. CDR3 bases: TGTGCCAGCAGCTTAATCGGTGGGGGACTAGCGGGTGGAACGAGCAACGAGCAGTACTTC.

The chain combines TRBV7-3 with TRBJ1-2, with a possible D match to TRBD1 (5 bases). Germline V gives CDR1 SGHTA, CDR2 FQGTGA. This CDR3 has 14 amino acids. The V end lost 8 bases, the J end lost 6 bases, and 19 bases lay between the germline ends. DNA of the CDR3: TGTGCCAGCGGCTCCGGGACTTTACAGGATGGCTACACCTTC. Protein sequence: CASGSGTLQDGYTF.

The chain is built from TRBV9 and TRBJ1-1; 9 nucleotides match TRBD1. Looked up from germline, CDR1 is SGDLS and CDR2 is YYNGEE. The CDR3 is made up of 13 amino acids. V was clipped by 3 bases and J by 9 bases; unmatched bases: 6. The CDR3 sequence: CASSAGTGSQAFF. The CDR3 bases are TGTGCCAGCAGCGCCGGGACAGGGTCCCAAGCTTTCTTT. Supplemented by reference TRBV9 and TRBJ1-1, the full variable domain reads DSGVTQTPKHLITATGQRVTLRCSPRSGDLSVYWYQQSLDQGLQFLIQYYNGEERAKGNILERFSAQQFPDLHSELNLSSLELGDSALYFCASSAGTGSQAFFGQGTRLTVV.

The rearrangement links TRBV28 to TRBJ2-1, with 10 bases fitting TRBD2. The CDR3 length is 19 residues. The germline V gene has CDR1 MDHEN and CDR2 SYDVKM. Losses at the gene ends were 7 bases for V and 7 bases for J; bases not matched to a gene: 22. CDR3 residues: CASNLINRWLAGENNEQFF. In DNA form, the CDR3 reads TGTGCCAGCAACCTTATAAACCGCTGGCTAGCGGGAGAAAATAATGAGCAGTTCTTC.

This chain uses TRBV29-1 with TRBJ2-1; D is tentatively TRBD1 or TRBD2 (5 bases each). The CDR3 runs 14 residues. Trimming stripped 2 bases from V and 4 bases from J, with 12 bases between. Germline values: CDR1 SQVTM, CDR2 ANQGSEA. The CDR3 region is CSVEWGSLYNEQFF. CDR3 nucleotides: TGCAGCGTTGAATGGGGGAGTTTATACAATGAGCAGTTCTTC.